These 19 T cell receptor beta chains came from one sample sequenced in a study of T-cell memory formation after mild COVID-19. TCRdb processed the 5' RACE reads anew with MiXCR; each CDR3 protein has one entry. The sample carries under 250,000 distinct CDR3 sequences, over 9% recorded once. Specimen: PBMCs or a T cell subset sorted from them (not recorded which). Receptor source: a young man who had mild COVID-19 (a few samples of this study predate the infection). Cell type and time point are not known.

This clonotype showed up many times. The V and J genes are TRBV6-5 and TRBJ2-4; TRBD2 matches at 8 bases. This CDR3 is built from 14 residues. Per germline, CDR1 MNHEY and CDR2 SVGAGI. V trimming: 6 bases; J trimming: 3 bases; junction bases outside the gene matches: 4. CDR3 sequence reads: CASRPRGGKNIQYF. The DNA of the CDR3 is TGTGCCAGCAGGCCTCGGGGGGGCAAAAACATTCAGTACTTC.

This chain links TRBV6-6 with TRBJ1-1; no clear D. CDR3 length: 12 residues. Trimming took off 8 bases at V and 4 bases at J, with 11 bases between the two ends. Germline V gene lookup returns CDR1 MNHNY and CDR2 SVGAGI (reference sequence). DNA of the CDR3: TGTGCCAGCGGCTTATGGGCCACTGAAGCTTTCTTT. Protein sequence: CASGLWATEAFF.

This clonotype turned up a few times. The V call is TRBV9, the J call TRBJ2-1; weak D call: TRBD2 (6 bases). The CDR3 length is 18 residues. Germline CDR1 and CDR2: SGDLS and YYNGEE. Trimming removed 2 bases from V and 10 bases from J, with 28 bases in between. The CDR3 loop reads CASSVPRTTLPHRREQFF. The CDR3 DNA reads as TGTGCCAGCAGCGTTCCCCGGACTACCCTTCCCCACCGGCGAGAGCAGTTCTTC.

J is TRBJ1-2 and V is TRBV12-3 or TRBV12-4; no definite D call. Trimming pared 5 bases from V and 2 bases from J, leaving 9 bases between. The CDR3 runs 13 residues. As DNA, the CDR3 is TGTGCCAGCAGTCTTCAGCCGAACTATGGCTACACCTTC. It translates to CASSLQPNYGYTF.

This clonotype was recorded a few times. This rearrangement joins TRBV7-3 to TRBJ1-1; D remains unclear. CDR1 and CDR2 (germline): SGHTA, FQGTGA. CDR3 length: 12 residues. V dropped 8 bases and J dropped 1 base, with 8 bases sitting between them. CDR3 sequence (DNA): TGTGCCAGCGACTACGGGAACACTGAAGCTTTCTTT. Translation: CASDYGNTEAFF.

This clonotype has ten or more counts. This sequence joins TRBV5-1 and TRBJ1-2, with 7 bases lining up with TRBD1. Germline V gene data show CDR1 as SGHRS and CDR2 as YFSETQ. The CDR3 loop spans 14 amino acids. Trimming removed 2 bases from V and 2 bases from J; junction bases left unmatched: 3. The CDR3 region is CASSFRDSNYGYTF. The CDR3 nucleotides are TGCGCCAGCAGCTTCCGGGACAGCAACTATGGCTACACCTTC.

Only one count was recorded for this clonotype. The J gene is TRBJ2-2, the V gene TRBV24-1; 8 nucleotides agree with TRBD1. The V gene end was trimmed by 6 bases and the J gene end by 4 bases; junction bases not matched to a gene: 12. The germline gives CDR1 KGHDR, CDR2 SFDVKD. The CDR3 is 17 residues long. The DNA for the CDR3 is TGTGCCACCAGTCCTGGACAGGGCAAGCGGAGCACCGGGGAGCTGTTTTTT. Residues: CATSPGQGKRSTGELFF.

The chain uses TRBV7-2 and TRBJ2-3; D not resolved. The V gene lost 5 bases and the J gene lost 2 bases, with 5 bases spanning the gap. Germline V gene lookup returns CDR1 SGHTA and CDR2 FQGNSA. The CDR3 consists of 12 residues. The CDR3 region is CASSKFTDTQYF. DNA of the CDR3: TGTGCCAGCAGCAAATTCACAGATACGCAGTATTTT. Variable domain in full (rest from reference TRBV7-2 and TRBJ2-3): GAGVSQSPSNKVTEKGKDVELRCDPISGHTALYWYRQSLGQGLEFLIYFQGNSAPDKSGLPSDRFSAERTGGSVSTLTIQRTQQEDSAVYLCASSKFTDTQYFGPGTRLTVL.

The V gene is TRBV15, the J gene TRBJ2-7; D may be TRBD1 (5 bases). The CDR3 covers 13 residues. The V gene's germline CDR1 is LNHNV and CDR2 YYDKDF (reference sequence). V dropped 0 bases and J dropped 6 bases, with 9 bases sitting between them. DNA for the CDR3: TGTGCCACCAGCAGAGATAGGGGTTTCGAGCAGTACGTC. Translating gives CATSRDRGFEQYV.

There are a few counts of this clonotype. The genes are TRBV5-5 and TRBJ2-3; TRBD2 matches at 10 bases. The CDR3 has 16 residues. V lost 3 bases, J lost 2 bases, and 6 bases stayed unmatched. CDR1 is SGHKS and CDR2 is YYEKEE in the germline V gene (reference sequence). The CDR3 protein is CASSYGTSATTDTQYF. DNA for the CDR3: TGTGCCAGCAGCTACGGGACTAGCGCGACCACAGATACGCAGTATTTT.

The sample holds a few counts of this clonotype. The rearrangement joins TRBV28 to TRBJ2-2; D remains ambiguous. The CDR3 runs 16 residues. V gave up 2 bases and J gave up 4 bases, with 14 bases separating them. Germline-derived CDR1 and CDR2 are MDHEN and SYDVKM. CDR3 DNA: TGTGCCAGCAGTTTAGGCCCACATAAGACCACCGGGGAGCTGTTTTTT. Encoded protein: CASSLGPHKTTGELFF.

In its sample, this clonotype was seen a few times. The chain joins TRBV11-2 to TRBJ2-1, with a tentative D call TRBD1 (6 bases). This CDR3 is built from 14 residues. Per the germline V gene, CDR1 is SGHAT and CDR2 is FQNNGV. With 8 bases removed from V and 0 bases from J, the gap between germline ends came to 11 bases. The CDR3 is CASGGDSSYNEQFF. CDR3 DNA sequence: TGTGCCAGCGGGGGCGATAGCTCCTACAATGAGCAGTTCTTC.

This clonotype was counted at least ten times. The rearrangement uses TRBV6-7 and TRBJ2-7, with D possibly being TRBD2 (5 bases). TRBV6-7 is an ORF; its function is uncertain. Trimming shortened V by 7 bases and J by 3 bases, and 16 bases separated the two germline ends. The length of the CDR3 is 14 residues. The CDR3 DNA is TGTGCCAGCACCATACAAGTCCGGGACTACGAGCAGTACTTC. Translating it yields CASTIQVRDYEQYF.

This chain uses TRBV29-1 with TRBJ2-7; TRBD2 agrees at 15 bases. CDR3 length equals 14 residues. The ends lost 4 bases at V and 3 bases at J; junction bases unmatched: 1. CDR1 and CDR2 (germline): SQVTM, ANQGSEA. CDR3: CSVGGLAGGYEQYF. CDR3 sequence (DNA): TGCAGCGTTGGGGGACTAGCGGGGGGCTACGAGCAGTACTTC.

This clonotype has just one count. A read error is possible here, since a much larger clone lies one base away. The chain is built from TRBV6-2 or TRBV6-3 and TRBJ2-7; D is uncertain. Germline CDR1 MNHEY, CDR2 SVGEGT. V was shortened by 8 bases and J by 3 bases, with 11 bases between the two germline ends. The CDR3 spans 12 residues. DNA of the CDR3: TGTGCCAGCGGAGACGGAGACTACGAGCAGTACTTC. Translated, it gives CASGDGDYEQYF.

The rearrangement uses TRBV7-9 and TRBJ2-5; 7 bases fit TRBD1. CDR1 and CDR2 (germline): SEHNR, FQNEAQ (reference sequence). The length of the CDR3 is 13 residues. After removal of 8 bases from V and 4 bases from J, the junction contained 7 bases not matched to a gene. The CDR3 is CASLQGPLETQYF. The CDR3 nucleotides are TGTGCCAGCTTACAGGGGCCGCTAGAGACCCAGTACTTC.

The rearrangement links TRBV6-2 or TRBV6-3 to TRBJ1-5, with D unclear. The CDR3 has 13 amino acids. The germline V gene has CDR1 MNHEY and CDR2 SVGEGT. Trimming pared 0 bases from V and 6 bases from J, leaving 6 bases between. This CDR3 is CASSYSIFQPQHF. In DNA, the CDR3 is TGTGCCAGCAGTTACTCGATTTTTCAGCCCCAGCATTTT.

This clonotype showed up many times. CDR3 amino acids: CASSRDSGISSYEQYF. The CDR3 DNA reads TGTGCCAGCAGCCGGGACAGCGGCATAAGCTCCTACGAGCAGTACTTC. This chain connects TRBV4-2 to TRBJ2-7; 7 positions agree with TRBD1. Germline V gene data show CDR1 as LGHNA and CDR2 as YNFKEQ. Trimming at V came to 4 bases and at J to 0 bases, leaving 9 bases not matched to a gene. The CDR3 totals 16 residues.

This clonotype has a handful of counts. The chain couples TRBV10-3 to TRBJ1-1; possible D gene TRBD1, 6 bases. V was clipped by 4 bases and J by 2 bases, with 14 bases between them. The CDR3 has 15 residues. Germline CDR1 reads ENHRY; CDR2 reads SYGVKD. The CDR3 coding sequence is TGTGCCATCAGTGCTTCGGACAGCTCCAACACTGAAGCTTTCTTT. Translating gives CAISASDSSNTEAFF.